These 15 T cell receptor beta chains came from one sample sequenced in a study of T cell repertoires in cytomegalovirus infection. TCRdb called the reads again in MiXCR, with one record for every CDR3 protein. The sample includes about 180,000 distinct CDR3 sequences, about a sixth of them seen just once. Sequencing input: CD8+ T cells from PBMCs. These receptors came from a human donor in good health (CMV status not recorded). Some clones in this sample may be carry-over from other donors' samples.

The sample holds a few counts of this clonotype. The chain employs TRBV7-6 and TRBJ2-5; 7 nucleotides align to TRBD2. CDR3 length: 13 residues. The junction had 1 base not matched to a gene; V was cut back by 3 bases and J by 3 bases. Per germline, CDR1 SGHVS and CDR2 FNYEAQ. CDR3 nucleotide sequence: TGTGCCAGCAGCTTTGCGGGGGAAGAGACCCAGTACTTC. Its protein product is CASSFAGEETQYF.

There are a few counts of this clonotype. This chain uses TRBV20-1 with TRBJ2-5, with D possibly TRBD1 on 6 matching bases. Trimming stripped 0 bases from V and 7 bases from J, with 18 bases between. Germline-derived CDR1 and CDR2 are DFQATT and SNEGSKA (reference sequence). This CDR3 spans 15 amino acids. CDR3 region: CSARDPTGSSPTQYF. Here the CDR3 DNA reads TGCAGTGCTAGAGATCCCACAGGGTCTTCACCGACCCAGTACTTC.

The chain links TRBV6-2 or TRBV6-3 to TRBJ2-5, with D possibly TRBD2 on 5 matching bases. Germline CDR1 reads MNHEY; CDR2 reads SVGEGT. The CDR3 loop spans 11 amino acids. V was shortened by 11 bases and J by 7 bases, with 14 bases between the two germline ends. Written as DNA, the CDR3 is TGTGCCTCTGAGCTACGGGGGACCCAGTACTTC. This translates into CASELRGTQYF.

This clonotype was found a few times. V usage is TRBV12-3 or TRBV12-4 and J usage is TRBJ2-7; D might be TRBD2 (7 bases). This CDR3 is built from 14 residues. V dropped 1 base and J dropped 2 bases, with 9 bases sitting between them. The CDR3, as DNA: TGTGCCAGCAGTTTAGAGGGGGGGGCCTACGAGCAGTACTTC. Encoded protein: CASSLEGGAYEQYF.

The chain links TRBV12-5 to TRBJ1-3; no firm D call. V lost 0 bases and J lost 0, with 3 bases in between. Germline V gives CDR1 LGHNT, CDR2 FRNRAP. The CDR3 is made up of 14 amino acids. The CDR3 reads CASGLVGSGNTIYF. The CDR3 DNA is TGTGCTAGTGGTTTGGTGGGCTCTGGAAACACCATATATTTT.

The chain employs TRBV28 and TRBJ1-5; 9 bases are a match to TRBD1. CDR3 length: 17 amino acids. Trimming cost V 4 bases and J 2 bases; bases outside gene matches: 9. Looked up from germline, CDR1 is MDHEN and CDR2 is SYDVKM. CDR3 sequence: CASSSGQGWVGNQPQHF. CDR3 nucleotide sequence: TGTGCCAGCAGTTCCGGACAGGGGTGGGTGGGCAATCAGCCCCAGCATTTT. The whole variable domain, filled in from reference TRBV28 and TRBJ1-5, reads DVKVTQSSRYLVKRTGEKVFLECVQDMDHENMFWYRQDPGLGLRLIYFSYDVKMKEKGDIPEGYSVSREKKERFSLILESASTNQTSMYLCASSSGQGWVGNQPQHFGDGTRLSIL.

The chain recombines TRBV27 with TRBJ1-5, with TRBD1 matching over 7 bases. Trimming removed 8 bases from V and 0 bases from J; junction bases left unmatched: 4. The CDR3 is 14 amino acids. The germline V gene encodes CDR1 MNHEY and CDR2 SMNVEV (reference sequence). CDR3: CASRTGDSNQPQHF. In DNA, the CDR3 is TGTGCCAGCCGAACAGGGGATAGCAATCAGCCCCAGCATTTT.

This clonotype was recorded a few times. The J gene is TRBJ2-3, the V gene TRBV27, with TRBD1 identical over 7 bases. Per the germline V gene, CDR1 is MNHEY and CDR2 is SMNVEV (reference sequence). The CDR3 loop spans 14 amino acids. J was trimmed by 2 bases and V by 6 bases; bases with no gene match: 5. CDR3 in amino acids: CASSPGQLTDTQYF. CDR3 nucleotides: TGTGCCAGCAGCCCGGGACAGCTCACAGATACGCAGTATTTT.

The CDR3 here is CATENRETTEAFF. The CDR3 DNA sequence: TGTGCCACCGAGAACCGCGAGACGACTGAAGCTTTCTTT. This chain joins TRBV24-1 and TRBJ1-1; no firm D call. The CDR3 consists of 13 residues. Germline CDR1 is KGHDR and CDR2 is SFDVKD. V was trimmed by 9 bases and J by 5 bases, leaving 15 bases between them.

This clonotype turned up a few times. The DNA of the CDR3 is TGCAGCCCGGAAGTACAGGGGTCTGAAGCTTTCTTT. Encoded protein: CSPEVQGSEAFF. The V gene is TRBV29-1, the J gene TRBJ1-1; TRBD1 matches at 7 bases. Germline-derived CDR1 and CDR2 are SQVTM and ANQGSEA. J was trimmed by 6 bases and V by 8 bases; bases with no gene match: 9. There are 12 residues in the CDR3.

In its sample, this clonotype was seen a few times. The rearrangement joins TRBV6-6 to TRBJ2-1; D is possibly TRBD2 (6 bases). Trimming removed 6 bases at V and 2 bases at J, with 14 bases between. Germline CDR1 is MNHNY and CDR2 is SVGAGI (reference sequence). The CDR3 loop spans 15 amino acids. This CDR3 is CASSTGTAAYNEQFF. CDR3 sequence (DNA): TGTGCCAGCAGCACCGGGACTGCCGCCTACAATGAGCAGTTCTTC.

The V and J genes are TRBV7-9 and TRBJ1-1, with 9 positions matching TRBD1. The germline V gene has CDR1 SEHNR and CDR2 FQNEAQ (reference sequence). The CDR3 loop spans 17 amino acids. Unmatched junction bases numbered 11, after V lost 3 bases and J lost 3 bases. DNA of the CDR3: TGTGCCAGCAGCTTGGAAACTTACAGGGGGCTGGACACTGAAGCTTTCTTT. It codes for CASSLETYRGLDTEAFF. Using reference TRBV7-9 and TRBJ1-1 for the parts outside the CDR3, the full variable domain is DTGVSQNPRHKITKRGQNVTFRCDPISEHNRLYWYRQTLGQGPEFLTYFQNEAQLEKSRLLSDRFSAERPKGSFSTLEIQRTEQGDSAMYLCASSLETYRGLDTEAFFGQGTRLTVV.

This chain uses TRBV7-2 with TRBJ2-2, with D hard to call. The V and J ends lost 5 bases and 1 base respectively, with 8 bases between them. The germline gives CDR1 SGHTA, CDR2 FQGNSA. The CDR3 has 14 residues. The CDR3 nucleotides are TGTGCCAGCAGCCGCTACTTGAACACCGGGGAGCTGTTTTTT. Translated: CASSRYLNTGELFF.

V and J are TRBV7-9 and TRBJ2-1; 14 positions agree with TRBD2. CDR3 length: 17 residues. Germline V gives CDR1 SEHNR, CDR2 FQNEAQ (reference sequence). V gave up 4 bases and J gave up 11 bases; unmatched junction bases: 13. The CDR3 loop reads CASSSTSGGARQGQQFF. The CDR3 DNA is TGTGCCAGCAGCTCGACTAGCGGGGGGGCACGCCAAGGGCAGCAGTTCTTC.

This clonotype was counted between two and nine times. The genes are TRBV6-1 and TRBJ2-3; 9 bases are shared with TRBD2. The CDR3 loop spans 14 amino acids. Germline V gene lookup returns CDR1 MNHNS and CDR2 SASEGT. Trimming removed 8 bases from V and 3 bases from J; junction bases left unmatched: 6. The CDR3 sequence is CASGSGGYTDTQYF. The DNA of the CDR3 is TGTGCCAGCGGAAGCGGGGGGTATACAGATACGCAGTATTTT.